Listed here is a single TCR beta chain. This CDR3 region has 12 residues. From germline, CDR1 is LGHDT and CDR2 YNNKEL (reference sequence). V lost 2 bases and J 7 bases, leaving 3 bases between the germline ends. These data belong to a study of blood T cell repertoires in COVID-19. Study as a whole: Sites across the United States, Italy and Spain contributed samples from acute and convalescent COVID-19.

Per the original data handling: Using reference gene primer amplification, nucleated cell counts were estimated. Sequencing was performed with immunoSEQ multiplex PCR; in TCRdb, only in-frame clones are kept and a portion is missing. V and J calls and clone size follow that table, whereas D and trimming were derived from the DNA. The table has about 190,000 clones, around 83% seen once. Participants' own reports of clinical history determined their cohort assignment. Those designated as exposed participants met a COVID-19 case within 2 weeks before study entry. The chain is built from TRBV3-1 (or the pseudogene TRBV3-2) and TRBJ1-6; unclear D gene. The sequenced sample consisted of PBMCs or T cells enriched from blood (not recorded which). The TCR was taken from a woman aged 30 to 39 who had been exposed to COVID-19. DNA for the CDR3: TGTGCCAGCAGCCAACCGAATTCACCCCTCCACTTT. Its translation is CASSQPNSPLHF.